This T cell receptor beta chain was recovered during a study of shared clonotypes between healthy human individuals. This clone is a singleton in its sample. V lost 5 bases to trimming and J lost 6 bases; unmatched junction nucleotides: 10. This CDR3 has 16 residues. Per germline, CDR1 LNHDA and CDR2 SQIVND (reference sequence). Libraries were prepared by immunoSEQ multiplex PCR; TCRdb keeps only in-frame clonotypes and omits some of them. The table has about 2 million clones, approximately 95% seen once; the top ten hold approximately 0.13%. J is TRBJ1-2 and V is TRBV19; 12 nucleotides agree with TRBD1. The source of this sequence is a man aged 18 to 29 in good health. The sequencing input was naive CD4+ T cells sorted from blood. The subset denotes: CD45RA+ positively selected. CDR3 amino acids: CASSPSGTGGLHGYTF. The CDR3 DNA sequence: TGTGCCAGTAGTCCATCGGGGACAGGGGGCTTGCATGGCTACACCTTC. The entire variable domain, with the rest obtained from reference TRBV19 and TRBJ1-2, is as follows: DGGITQSPKYLFRKEGQNVTLSCEQNLNHDAMYWYRQDPGQGLRLIYYSQIVNDFQKGDIAEGYSVSREKKESFPLTVTSAQKNPTAFYLCASSPSGTGGLHGYTFGSGTRLTVV.